Listed below are T cell receptor beta chains from one sample, sequenced in a study of blood T cells in healthy people across ages. One entry per CDR3 protein, called by TCRdb with MiXCR from the 5' RACE reads. This table holds about 1,600,000 distinct CDR3 sequences, roughly 40% found once. Sequencing used blood. These receptors were obtained from a woman under 30 in good health. Each CDR3 is given with its conserved first and last residue. Each record gives: D gene, J gene, clone size, CDR3 length, V gene, CDR3 DNA, CDR3 protein. D genes are given only for firm matches. Clone size appears in some rows only: once, few, many, or a class for an expanded clone.

>.|TRBJ1-2|.|15|TRBV4-1
TGCGCCAGCAGCCAAGTGGCAGGAGACCACTATGGCTACACCTTC
CASSQVAGDHYGYTF
>.|TRBJ2-7|.|15|TRBV28
TGTGCCAGCAGTTTATCCGGACAGACGTCCTACGAGCAGTACTTC
CASSLSGQTSYEQYF
>TRBD1|TRBJ2-3|few|14|TRBV6-6
TGTGCCGGAGGGACAGGCCCTAGCACAGATACGCAGTATTTT
CAGGTGPSTDTQYF
>TRBD1|TRBJ2-7|few|13|TRBV2
TGTGCCAGCCGCCAGACAGGGTCCGCCGAGCAGTACTTC
CASRQTGSAEQYF
>.|TRBJ2-1|.|12|TRBV3-1
TGTGCCAGCAGCCAGATGGACAATGAGCAGTTCTTC
CASSQMDNEQFF
>.|TRBJ1-1|.|13|TRBV5-1
TGCGCCAGCAGCTTGAACCTTGCGACTGAAGCTTTCTTT
CASSLNLATEAFF
>.|TRBJ2-1|.|16|TRBV20-1
TGCAGTGCTAGAGGAGCGGTTAGCGGACTCTACAATGAGCAGTTCTTC
CSARGAVSGLYNEQFF
>TRBD1|TRBJ2-3|.|16|TRBV5-1
TGCGCCAGCAGCTCCCGGACAGGGTGGGAGCCAGATACGCAGTATTTT
CASSSRTGWEPDTQYF
>TRBD2|TRBJ2-5|.|15|TRBV20-1
TGCAGTGCTAGTGGTCTAGCGGGGATGCAAGAGACCCAGTACTTC
CSASGLAGMQETQYF
>.|TRBJ1-1|.|13|TRBV27
TGTGCCAGCAGGCAGACGGTGAACACTGAAGCTTTCTTT
CASRQTVNTEAFF
>.|TRBJ2-1|.|16|TRBV12-3/TRBV12-4
TGTGCCAGCAGCTTATCAACGGGTTTCTCCTCCCGGGAGCAGTTCTTC
CASSLSTGFSSREQFF
>TRBD2|TRBJ2-3|.|15|TRBV10-3
TGTGCCATCCTCGACGGCGGGGACTACACAGATACGCAGTATTTT
CAILDGGDYTDTQYF
>.|TRBJ2-7|few|14|TRBV5-1
TGCGCCAGCAGGACTACAACGGGGTCCTACGAGCAGTACTTC
CASRTTTGSYEQYF
>TRBD1|TRBJ1-1|.|15|TRBV20-1
TGCAGTGCTAGAGGACAGGGACAGGGGGGACGTGAAGCTTTCTTT
CSARGQGQGGREAFF
>.|TRBJ2-3|few|15|TRBV28
TGTGCCAGCAGTTTACTAGCGACCCTTACAGATACGCAGTATTTT
CASSLLATLTDTQYF
>.|TRBJ1-2|.|16|TRBV5-1
TGCGCCAGCAGCCGGGGACCCAACCTCGGAAACTATGGCTACACCTTC
CASSRGPNLGNYGYTF
>.|TRBJ1-4|few|13|TRBV20-1
TGCAGTGCCCAACAGGGACAAGCGGAAAAACTGTTTTTT
CSAQQGQAEKLFF
>.|TRBJ1-4|.|14|TRBV27
TGTGCCAGCAGTTTACTGGCGAAGGGAGGAAAACTGTTTTTT
CASSLLAKGGKLFF
>.|TRBJ2-7|.|13|TRBV28
TGTGCCAGCCTTGAGGGGGGGTATAACGAGCAGTACTTC
CASLEGGYNEQYF
>TRBD2|TRBJ2-7|.|16|TRBV7-2
TGTGCCAGCAGCGCGGCCGGGACTATTGCCTTCTACGAGCAGTACTTC
CASSAAGTIAFYEQYF
>.|TRBJ2-3|.|14|TRBV28
TGTGCCACCCTCTGGTCCCCTCACACAGATACGCAGTATTTT
CATLWSPHTDTQYF
>.|TRBJ2-4|few|14|TRBV12-3/TRBV12-4
TGTGCCAGCACCAAAGGAGGGCCCGCGAACATTCAGTACTTC
CASTKGGPANIQYF
>.|TRBJ2-7|few|15|TRBV20-1
TGCAGTGCCGAGACAGTCGCGGGGTCATCCTACGAGCAGTACTTC
CSAETVAGSSYEQYF